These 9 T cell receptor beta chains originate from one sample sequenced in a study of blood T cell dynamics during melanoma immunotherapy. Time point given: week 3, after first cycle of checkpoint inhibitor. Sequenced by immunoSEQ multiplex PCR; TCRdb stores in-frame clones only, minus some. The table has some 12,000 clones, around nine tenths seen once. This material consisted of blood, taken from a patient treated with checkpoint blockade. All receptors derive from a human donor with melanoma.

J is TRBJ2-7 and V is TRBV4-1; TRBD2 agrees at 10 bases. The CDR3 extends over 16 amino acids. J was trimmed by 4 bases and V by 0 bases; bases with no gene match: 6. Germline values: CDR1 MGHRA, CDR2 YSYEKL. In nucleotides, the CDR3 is TGCGCCAGCAGCCAAGAAGCGGGGGGGCCTATATACGAGCAGTACTTC. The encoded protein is CASSQEAGGPIYEQYF.

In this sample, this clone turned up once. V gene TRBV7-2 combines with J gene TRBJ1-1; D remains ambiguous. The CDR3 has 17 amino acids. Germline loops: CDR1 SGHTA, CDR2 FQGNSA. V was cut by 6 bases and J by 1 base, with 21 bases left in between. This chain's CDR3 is CASSHRLAGYRNTEAFF. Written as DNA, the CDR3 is TGTGCCAGCAGTCATCGACTAGCGGGGTACAGGAACACTGAAGCTTTCTTT.

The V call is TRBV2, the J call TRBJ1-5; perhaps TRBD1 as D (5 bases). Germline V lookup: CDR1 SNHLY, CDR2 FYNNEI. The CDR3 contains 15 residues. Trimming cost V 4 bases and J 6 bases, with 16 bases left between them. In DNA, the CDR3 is TGTGCCAGCAGTGGAGGGGTAGCCTCAAGTCAGCCCCAGCATTTT. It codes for CASSGGVASSQPQHF.

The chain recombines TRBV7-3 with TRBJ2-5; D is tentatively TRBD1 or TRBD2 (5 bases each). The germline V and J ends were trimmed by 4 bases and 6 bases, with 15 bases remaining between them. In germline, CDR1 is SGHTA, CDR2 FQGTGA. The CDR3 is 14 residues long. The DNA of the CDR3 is TGTGCCAGCAGCTCAAGGGGAGAGCACAAGACCCAGTACTTC. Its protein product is CASSSRGEHKTQYF. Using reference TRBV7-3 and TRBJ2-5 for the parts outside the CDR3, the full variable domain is GAGVSQTPSNKVTEKGKYVELRCDPISGHTALYWYRQSLGQGPEFLIYFQGTGAADDSGLPNDRFFAVRPEGSVSTLKIQRTERGDSAVYLCASSSRGEHKTQYFGPGTRLLVL.

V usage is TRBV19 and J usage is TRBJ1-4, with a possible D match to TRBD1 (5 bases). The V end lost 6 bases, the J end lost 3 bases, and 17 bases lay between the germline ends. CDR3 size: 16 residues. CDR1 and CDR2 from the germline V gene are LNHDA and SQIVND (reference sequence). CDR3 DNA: TGTGCCAGTAGGGCGTTTCGGGGGACGTCTAATGAAAAACTGTTTTTT. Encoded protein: CASRAFRGTSNEKLFF.

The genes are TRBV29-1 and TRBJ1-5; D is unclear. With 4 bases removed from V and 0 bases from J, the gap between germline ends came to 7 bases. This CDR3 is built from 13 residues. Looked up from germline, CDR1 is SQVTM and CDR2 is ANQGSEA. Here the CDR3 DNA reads TGCAGCGTTGTGGCAAGTAGCAATCAGCCCCAGCATTTT. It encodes CSVVASSNQPQHF.

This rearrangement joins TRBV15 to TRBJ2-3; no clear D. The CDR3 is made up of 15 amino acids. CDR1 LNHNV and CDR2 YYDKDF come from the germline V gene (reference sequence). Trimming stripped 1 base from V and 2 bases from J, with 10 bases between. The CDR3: CATSRGTFNTDTQYF. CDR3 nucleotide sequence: TGTGCCACCAGCAGAGGAACATTTAACACAGATACGCAGTATTTT.

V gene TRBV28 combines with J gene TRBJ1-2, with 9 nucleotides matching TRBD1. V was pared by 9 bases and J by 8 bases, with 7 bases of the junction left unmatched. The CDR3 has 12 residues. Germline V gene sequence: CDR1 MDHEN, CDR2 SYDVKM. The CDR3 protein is CASFGTGTGYTF. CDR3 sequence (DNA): TGTGCCAGTTTTGGGACAGGGACCGGCTACACCTTC.

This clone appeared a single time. Here the CDR3 reads CASSSRGITRAFF. In nucleotides, the CDR3 is TGTGCCAGCAGTTCTCGGGGGATCACGAGGGCTTTCTTT. This chain uses TRBV27 with TRBJ1-1, with D possibly matching TRBD1 (5 bases). Per germline, CDR1 MNHEY and CDR2 SMNVEV (reference sequence). Trimming took 4 bases from V and 11 from J, leaving 17 bases between them. CDR3 length equals 13 residues.